A single sample is the source of the 20 T cell receptor beta chains below, sequenced in a study of control samples from healthy donors and cancer patients. Clones were read by immunoSEQ multiplex PCR, and TCRdb kept only the in-frame ones, dropping some. The table lists around 150,000 clones, around nine tenths of them singletons. Material for sequencing was blood. These receptors were collected from a man under 40 in good health.

The chain combines TRBV11-3 with TRBJ1-6; D not resolved. The CDR3 extends over 12 amino acids. Germline V gene data show CDR1 as SGHNT and CDR2 as YENEEA. The V and J ends lost 5 bases and 6 bases respectively, with 5 bases between them. The CDR3 here is CASSRPNSPLHF. CDR3 DNA sequence: TGTGCCAGCAGCCGTCCTAATTCACCCCTCCACTTT.

This clone has just one count. The chain carries TRBV4-1 and TRBJ2-7, with D perhaps being TRBD1 or TRBD2 (6 bases each). This CDR3 contains 15 residues. V lost 4 bases to trimming and J lost 3 bases, with 16 bases between them. Germline values: CDR1 MGHRA, CDR2 YSYEKL. CDR3 coding DNA: TGCGCCAGCAGCCTATACTTAGGGGGGAACTACGAGCAGTACTTC. This gives the protein CASSLYLGGNYEQYF.

The chain has TRBV6-5 and TRBJ1-3; D is possibly TRBD1 (6 bases). The V gene's germline CDR1 is MNHEY and CDR2 SVGAGI. CDR3 length equals 14 residues. V was trimmed by 6 bases and J by 0 bases, leaving 9 bases between them. The CDR3 sequence is CASRYRDSGNTIYF. The CDR3 DNA reads TGTGCCAGCAGATACAGGGACTCTGGAAACACCATATATTTT.

This clone was seen a handful of times. V is TRBV29-1 and J is TRBJ1-1; D may be TRBD1 (5 bases). CDR1 and CDR2 (germline): SQVTM, ANQGSEA. The V gene lost 6 bases and the J gene lost 5 bases, with 16 bases spanning the gap. The CDR3 has 13 amino acids. CDR3 nucleotide sequence: TGCAGCGTCGGAGGGACGGGGAGGACTGAAGCTTTCTTT. Amino acids: CSVGGTGRTEAFF.

On this clone itself: The same CDR3 arises from other DNA sequences in this sample as well. V is TRBV4-3 and J is TRBJ2-1; no definite D call. The CDR3 has 15 amino acids. V gave up 0 bases and J gave up 4 bases, with 10 bases separating them. Germline V gene sequence: CDR1 LGHNA, CDR2 YSLEER. The CDR3 DNA follows: TGCGCCAGCAGCCAAGATGGTAACAGATACAATGAGCAGTTCTTC. It is translated as CASSQDGNRYNEQFF.

As for this clone: At one end the junction does not follow the germline gene, possibly because of a read error. The chain combines TRBV12-3 or TRBV12-4 with TRBJ1-4; no reliable D call. There are 13 residues in the CDR3. CDR3 nucleotide sequence: TGTGCCAGCAGTTACGCGGGGAATGGAAAACTGTTTTTT. It encodes CASSYAGNGKLFF.

The V and J genes are TRBV21-1 and TRBJ1-6; TRBD1, the table's D call, lacks a check against the DNA. TRBV21-1 is recorded as a pseudogene. The CDR3 is made up of 17 amino acids. The chain's CDR3 is CASSIPQGDGAHSPLHF. In DNA form, the CDR3 reads TGTGCCAGCAGCATCCCACAAGGTGATGGGGCTCATTCACCCCTCCACTTT.

The chain couples TRBV23-1 to TRBJ2-1; 12 nucleotides line up with TRBD1. TRBV23-1 has ORF status, its function being uncertain. CDR3 length: 15 residues. V shed 3 bases and J 9 bases; nucleotides not matched to a gene: 6. The CDR3 bases are TGCGCCAGCAGTCACTCGGGACAGGGGGCCGTTGAGCAGTTCTTC. Translating gives CASSHSGQGAVEQFF.

This chain links TRBV5-6 with TRBJ2-1; the D is unclear. The germline V and J ends were trimmed by 1 base and 10 bases, with 9 bases remaining between them. The CDR3 extends over 12 amino acids. The germline V gene has CDR1 SGHDT and CDR2 YYEEEE. CDR3 nucleotide sequence: TGTGCCAGCAGCTTGTCCCAAGAAGAGCAGTTCTTC. Its protein product is CASSLSQEEQFF.

The chain couples TRBV6-1 to TRBJ1-1; no reliable D call. The V gene's germline CDR1 is MNHNS and CDR2 SASEGT. The CDR3 consists of 14 residues. V gave up 2 bases and J gave up 3 bases, with 10 bases separating them. CDR3 amino acids: CASSELWRDTEAFF. The CDR3, as DNA: TGTGCCAGCAGTGAACTCTGGAGGGACACTGAAGCTTTCTTT.

The J gene is TRBJ1-6, the V gene TRBV7-9, with a tentative D call TRBD1 (6 bases). The CDR3 sequence is 18 residues long. Trimming took off 1 base at V and 7 bases at J, with 20 bases between the two ends. The germline V gene has CDR1 SEHNR and CDR2 FQNEAQ (reference sequence). The CDR3 DNA reads TGTGCCAGCAGCTTAGATGCGACAGGTTGGAGTCTAAATTCACCCCTCCACTTT. This translates into CASSLDATGWSLNSPLHF.

This rearrangement joins TRBV19 to TRBJ2-1; 9 bases are a match to TRBD1. Germline V lookup: CDR1 LNHDA, CDR2 SQIVND (reference sequence). The CDR3 totals 15 residues. V trimming: 4 bases; J trimming: 4 bases; junction bases outside the gene matches: 5. CDR3 sequence: CASSTGTGPYNEQFF. As DNA, the CDR3 is TGTGCCAGTAGTACCGGGACAGGGCCTTACAATGAGCAGTTCTTC.

The chain carries TRBV27 and TRBJ1-6; perhaps TRBD1 as D (6 bases). Germline V gives CDR1 MNHEY, CDR2 SMNVEV (reference sequence). This CDR3 contains 16 residues. V dropped 3 bases and J dropped 0 bases, with 9 bases sitting between them. CDR3 region: CASSFLGASYNSPLHF. The CDR3, as DNA: TGTGCCAGCAGTTTTTTGGGGGCCTCCTATAATTCACCCCTCCACTTT.

The rearrangement uses TRBV19 and TRBJ2-7, with 8 bases matching TRBD1. After removal of 3 bases from V and 3 bases from J, the junction contained 4 bases not matched to a gene. Germline V gene data show CDR1 as LNHDA and CDR2 as SQIVND (reference sequence). The CDR3 is 14 residues long. As DNA, the CDR3 is TGTGCCAGTAGTATGGGGACAGGCGGCTACGAGCAGTACTTC. As protein: CASSMGTGGYEQYF.

The chain is built from TRBV19 and TRBJ1-5; perhaps TRBD1 as D (5 bases). The CDR3 is made up of 16 amino acids. The germline CDR1 and CDR2 sequences are LNHDA and SQIVND (reference sequence). Trimming stripped 7 bases from V and 4 bases from J, with 20 bases between. The chain's CDR3 is CASTRDWWVSNQPQHF. DNA for the CDR3: TGTGCCAGTACCAGGGACTGGTGGGTGTCTAATCAGCCCCAGCATTTT.

This clone was counted a few times. The chain employs TRBV11-2 and TRBJ2-2, with 10 bases fitting TRBD1. Trimming took 1 base from V and 6 from J; bases not matched to a gene: 8. Germline CDR1 reads SGHAT; CDR2 reads FQNNGV. The CDR3 loop spans 17 amino acids. The CDR3 DNA reads TGTGCCAGCAGCTTAGCCAGACAGGGGGCGCTTGCCGGGGAGCTGTTTTTT. Translated: CASSLARQGALAGELFF.

The rearrangement uses TRBV3-1 (or the pseudogene TRBV3-2) and TRBJ2-3, with 8 bases fitting TRBD2. CDR1 and CDR2 (germline): LGHDT, YNNKEL (reference sequence). This CDR3 has 17 residues. J gave up 0 bases and V 3 bases, and 8 bases lay outside the gene matches. CDR3 nucleotides: TGTGCCAGCAGCCATTCCGCGGGGGGCCCTAGCACAGATACGCAGTATTTT. Amino acid sequence: CASSHSAGGPSTDTQYF.

The chain joins TRBV7-2 to TRBJ2-5; D remains ambiguous. Germline CDR1 reads SGHTA; CDR2 reads FQGNSA. V was cut by 6 bases and J by 5 bases, with 16 bases left in between. This CDR3 spans 14 amino acids. The CDR3 protein is CASRLGGPLETQYF. CDR3 DNA: TGTGCCAGCAGGCTTGGCGGACCTCTTGAGACCCAGTACTTC.

The rearrangement joins TRBV24-1 to TRBJ2-1, with 10 nucleotides matching TRBD2. Germline CDR1 and CDR2: KGHDR and SFDVKD. The CDR3 sequence is 16 residues long. The junction had 7 bases not matched to a gene; V was cut back by 7 bases and J by 2 bases. CDR3 nucleotide sequence: TGTGCCACCAGCCCCGAAGCGGGAGGGACCTACAATGAGCAGTTCTTC. Its protein product is CATSPEAGGTYNEQFF.

This clone appeared a few times. The rearrangement uses TRBV4-1 and TRBJ2-1; 7 bases agree with TRBD2. CDR1 and CDR2 (germline): MGHRA, YSYEKL. The CDR3 sequence is 15 residues long. The trim removed 4 bases at V and 6 bases at J, leaving 9 bases unmatched. CDR3 DNA sequence: TGCGCCAGCAGCCTCACCGGGACTAAAATCAATGAGCAGTTCTTC. Translating it yields CASSLTGTKINEQFF.